This TCR beta chain was identified in a study of T cell clusters in autoimmune cytopenias. This clonotype registers medium-sized by frequency. This CDR3 contains 15 residues. From germline, CDR1 is MNHNY and CDR2 SVGAGI (reference sequence). Some 39,000 genome equivalents of blood DNA were amplified for TRB. TRB rearrangements were amplified by touch-down multiplex PCR with mixed TRB-A/B primers. TCRdb reprocessed the multiplex PCR reads, keeping one entry per CDR3 protein, no DNA. In all, the sample yields some 5,100 distinct CDR3 sequences. The data also belong to a second study, concerning T cell repertoires in aging, cancer and after chemotherapy. That paper adds: Healthy donor repertoires were recorded over several months to years and showed clear clonal overlap. Untreated cancer patients had significantly lower blood TCR diversity than age-matched healthy donors.

The receptor's source is a human donor in good health. V usage is TRBV6-6 and J usage is TRBJ2-2; the D call from TCRdb, TRBD1, cannot be confirmed without DNA. Sequences were obtained from peripheral blood. The CDR3 is CASSPGQGGTGELFF.